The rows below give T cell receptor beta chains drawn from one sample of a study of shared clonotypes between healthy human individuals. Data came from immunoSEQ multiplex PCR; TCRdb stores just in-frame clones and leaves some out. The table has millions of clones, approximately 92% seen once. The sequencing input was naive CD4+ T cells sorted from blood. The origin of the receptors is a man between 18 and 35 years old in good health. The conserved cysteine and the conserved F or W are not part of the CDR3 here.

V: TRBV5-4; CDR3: AGGGAADTQY
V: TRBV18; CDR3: ASSTAGSNQPQH
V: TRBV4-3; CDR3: ASSQGPQRPYNEQF
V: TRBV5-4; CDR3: ASSLVPGTANTGELF
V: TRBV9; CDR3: ASSPAGLPYEQY
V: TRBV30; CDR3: AWKPGGSTNEKLF
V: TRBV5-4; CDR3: ASSLGPSSYNEQF
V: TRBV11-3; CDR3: ASSLGLQKQF
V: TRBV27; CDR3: ASKADSGTGELF
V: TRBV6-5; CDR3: ASGYRGLETQY
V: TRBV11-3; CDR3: ASSSGLASEQF
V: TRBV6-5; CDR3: ASSYSQGGGGEAF
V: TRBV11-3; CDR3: ASSLGAGAYEQY
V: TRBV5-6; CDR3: ASSQGTGFGGAF
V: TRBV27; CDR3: ASSERQGGKLF
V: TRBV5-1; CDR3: ASSLTSGVYEQY
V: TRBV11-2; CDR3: ASSLNTGVYEQY
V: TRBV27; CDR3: ASSQPQGRGYT
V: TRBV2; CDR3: ASSEVGQGGNEQY
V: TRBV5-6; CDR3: ASSLVGRTGEAF
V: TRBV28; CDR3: ASSLRTGREKLF
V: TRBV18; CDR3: ASSRLSGTGGEQY
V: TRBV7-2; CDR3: ASSLGTSGRSGELF
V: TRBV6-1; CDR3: ASSGAGDTQY
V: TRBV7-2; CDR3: ASSPAPNLIYNEQF
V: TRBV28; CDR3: ASSLVVLNEQF
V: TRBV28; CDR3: ASSPLWRSGRWTDTQY
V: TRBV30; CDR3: AWSVWAASQTEAF
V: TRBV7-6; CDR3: ASSLGGAFDEQY
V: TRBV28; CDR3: ASRPGTGRTEAF
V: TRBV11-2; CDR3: ASSNGVNEQF
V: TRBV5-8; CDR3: ASSLVRSDTGELF
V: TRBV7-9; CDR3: ASSLEVGVGNTEAF
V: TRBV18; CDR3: ASSPILAGETQY
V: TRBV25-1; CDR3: ASSELGSGSRNEQF
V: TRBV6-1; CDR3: AVRSGGGEQY
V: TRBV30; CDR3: AWSKGGTEQY
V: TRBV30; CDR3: AWSNRGLGETQY
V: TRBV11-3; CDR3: ASSFAGPGYEQY
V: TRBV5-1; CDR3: ASSLSEYNEQF
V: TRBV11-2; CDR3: ASSRGQGTGNTIY
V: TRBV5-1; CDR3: ASSLTGQGNEKLF
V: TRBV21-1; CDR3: ASSTRWFSSYNEQF
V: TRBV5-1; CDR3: ASSLAGGTGELF
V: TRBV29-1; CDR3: SGRTANTEAF
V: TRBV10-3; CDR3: AISEVGAAGELF
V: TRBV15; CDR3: ATSREGQAYEQY